Following are 5 T cell receptor beta chains from one sample sequenced in a study of T cell changes during pregnancy in multiple sclerosis. Assay: immunoSEQ multiplex PCR; the TCRdb copy retains only in-frame clones and omits some. This table holds about 120,000 clones, approximately 94% found once. Sequences were derived from peripheral blood, sampled before pregnancy. These receptors were collected from a female donor with multiple sclerosis, enrolled in a pregnancy study.

This chain connects TRBV5-6 to TRBJ2-5, with 11 nucleotides matching TRBD2. The CDR3 spans 14 residues. Germline-derived CDR1 and CDR2 are SGHDT and YYEEEE. The V and J ends lost 0 bases and 9 bases, in that order; junction bases with no gene match: 4. CDR3 loop: CASSLVSGGASQYF. The DNA for the CDR3 is TGTGCCAGCAGCTTGGTTAGCGGGGGGGCATCCCAGTACTTC.

The rearrangement joins TRBV18 to TRBJ2-7, with TRBD2 identical over 8 bases. Germline V gene sequence: CDR1 KGHSH, CDR2 LQKENI. Trimming removed 3 bases from V and 6 bases from J; junction bases left unmatched: 7. CDR3 size: 14 residues. This CDR3 reads CASSPPRSGSEQYF. The CDR3 DNA is TGTGCCAGCTCACCCCCACGGAGCGGGAGCGAGCAGTACTTC.

The CDR3 here is CASSPDRGLSNTGELFF. In nucleotides, the CDR3 is TGTGCCAGCAGCCCCGACAGGGGCCTTTCGAACACCGGGGAGCTGTTTTTT. The rearrangement joins TRBV7-2 to TRBJ2-2; the match to TRBD1 covers 8 bases. The CDR3 sequence is 17 residues long. Germline V CDR1 and CDR2: SGHTA, FQGNSA. V gave up 5 bases and J gave up 0 bases; unmatched junction bases: 8.

V and J are TRBV27 and TRBJ1-1; D gene uncertain. The CDR3 loop spans 13 amino acids. V was shortened by 4 bases and J by 10 bases, with 16 bases between the two germline ends. Germline CDR1 MNHEY, CDR2 SMNVEV (reference sequence). The CDR3 DNA sequence: TGTGCCAGCAGTTACTCATCGGGGATGTCAGCTTTCTTT. It encodes CASSYSSGMSAFF.

J is TRBJ2-3 and V is TRBV27; D may be TRBD2 (6 bases). CDR1 and CDR2 (germline): MNHEY, SMNVEV (reference sequence). This CDR3 comprises 15 residues. Trimming took off 6 bases at V and 2 bases at J, with 15 bases between the two ends. In nucleotides, the CDR3 is TGTGCCAGCAGCAACCCGGGAGCCCCCACAGATACGCAGTATTTT. This gives the protein CASSNPGAPTDTQYF.